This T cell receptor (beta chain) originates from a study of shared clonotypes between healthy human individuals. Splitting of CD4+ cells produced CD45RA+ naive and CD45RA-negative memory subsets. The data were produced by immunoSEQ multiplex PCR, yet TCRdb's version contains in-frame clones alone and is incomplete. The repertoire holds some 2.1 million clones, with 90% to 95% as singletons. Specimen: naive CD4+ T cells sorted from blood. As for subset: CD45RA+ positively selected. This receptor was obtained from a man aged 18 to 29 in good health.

The CDR3 nucleotides are TGTGCCTGGAGTCCGGACTACTCTGGAAACATTCAGTACTTC. It encodes CAWSPDYSGNIQYF. The chain links TRBV30 to TRBJ2-4; a weak D match, TRBD2 (6 bases). The germline V gene encodes CDR1 GTSNPN and CDR2 SVGIG (reference sequence). The CDR3 is made up of 14 amino acids. V was pared by 2 bases and J by 6 bases, with 14 bases between.